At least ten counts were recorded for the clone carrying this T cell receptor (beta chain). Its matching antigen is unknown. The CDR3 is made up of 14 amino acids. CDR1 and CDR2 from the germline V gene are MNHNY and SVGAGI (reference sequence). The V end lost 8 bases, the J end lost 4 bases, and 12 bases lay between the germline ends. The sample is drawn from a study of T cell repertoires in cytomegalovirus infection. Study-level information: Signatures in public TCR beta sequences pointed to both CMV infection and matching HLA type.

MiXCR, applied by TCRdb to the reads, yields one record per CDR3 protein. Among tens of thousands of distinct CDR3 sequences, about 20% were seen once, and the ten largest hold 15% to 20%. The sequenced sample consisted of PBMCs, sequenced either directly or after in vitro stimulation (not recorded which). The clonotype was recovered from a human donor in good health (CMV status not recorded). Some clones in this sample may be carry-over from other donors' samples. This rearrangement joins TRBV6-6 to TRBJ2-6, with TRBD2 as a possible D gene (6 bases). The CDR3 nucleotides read TGTGCCAGCTGGAGGGGCTCCGGGGCCAACGTCCTGACTTTC. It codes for CASWRGSGANVLTF.